The 24 T cell receptor beta chains given below trace back to one sample, sequenced in a study of blood T cell repertoires in COVID-19. Assay: immunoSEQ multiplex PCR; the TCRdb copy retains only in-frame clones and omits some. The sample shows roughly 70,000 clones, about nine tenths of them seen only once. Input material: peripheral blood. All receptors derive from a man aged 45-60 years with active COVID-19.

This sequence joins TRBV6-6 and TRBJ2-1; D not certain. Trimming removed 0 bases at V and 15 bases at J, with 12 bases between. The germline CDR1 and CDR2 sequences are MNHNY and SVGAGI (reference sequence). This CDR3 contains 12 residues. CDR3 region: CASSYSGDRGFF. In DNA form, the CDR3 reads TGTGCCAGCAGTTACTCAGGAGACCGCGGGTTCTTC.

The chain's CDR3 is CASSVDRDQPQHF. The CDR3 nucleotides read TGTGCCAGCAGTGTCGACAGGGATCAGCCCCAGCATTTT. The chain carries TRBV27 and TRBJ1-5; 7 bases match TRBD1. The junction had 3 bases not matched to a gene; V was cut back by 5 bases and J by 5 bases. This CDR3 spans 13 amino acids. Germline CDR1 MNHEY, CDR2 SMNVEV (reference sequence).

J is TRBJ2-1 and V is TRBV25-1, with D tentatively TRBD1 (5 bases). With 6 bases removed from V and 4 bases from J, the gap between germline ends came to 13 bases. CDR1 and CDR2 (germline): MGHDK, SYGVNS. This CDR3 is 14 amino acids long. The CDR3: CASSGRTSYNEQFF. Here the CDR3 DNA reads TGTGCCAGCAGCGGACGGACATCATACAATGAGCAGTTCTTC.

The chain is built from TRBV19 and TRBJ2-7; 15 bases are a match to TRBD2. The CDR3 is 19 residues long. The germline gives CDR1 LNHDA, CDR2 SQIVND (reference sequence). J lost 5 bases, V lost 5 bases, and 16 bases had no gene match. CDR3 coding DNA: TGTGCCAGTAGTGTAAACAGAGGACTAGCGGGAGGGCCAAAGGACGAGCAGTACTTC. Residues: CASSVNRGLAGGPKDEQYF.

V is TRBV11-2 and J is TRBJ2-6; D ambiguous. V shed 4 bases and J shed 1 base, with 20 bases lying between them. Germline CDR1 reads SGHAT; CDR2 reads FQNNGV. The CDR3 runs 19 residues. CDR3 loop: CASSSEVSRSGSGANVLTF. CDR3 in DNA: TGTGCCAGCAGCTCCGAGGTCTCTAGGTCGGGTTCTGGGGCCAACGTCCTGACTTTC.

The V and J genes are TRBV5-8 and TRBJ1-1; maybe TRBD1 (5 bases). Trimming pared 5 bases from V and 1 base from J, leaving 9 bases between. CDR3 size: 13 residues. In germline, CDR1 is SGHTS, CDR2 YDEGEE. The CDR3 region has the DNA TGTGCCAGCAGGGTTACAGGGAACACTGAAGCTTTCTTT. Protein sequence: CASRVTGNTEAFF.

This clone was picked up a small number of times. The chain employs TRBV12-3 or TRBV12-4 and TRBJ2-5; 8 positions match TRBD2. Trimming took 5 bases from V and 5 from J; bases not matched to a gene: 1. CDR3 length equals 12 residues. The DNA for the CDR3 is TGTGCCAGCAGTCCGGGGGGGGAGACCCAGTACTTC. This encodes CASSPGGETQYF.

This clone is medium-sized (0.01 to 0.1%) by share. This rearrangement joins TRBV7-9 to TRBJ2-7; a possible D gene is TRBD1 (6 bases). Germline loops: CDR1 SEHNR, CDR2 FQNEAQ (reference sequence). The CDR3 length is 15 residues. V lost 4 bases, J lost 2 bases, and 15 bases lay in between. The CDR3 sequence is CASSSQGVGTYEQYF. The CDR3 region has the DNA TGTGCCAGCAGCTCACAGGGAGTAGGAACCTACGAGCAGTACTTC.

CDR3 in DNA: TGTGCCAGCAGCCAATCAAGCGTGGCAGATACGCAGTATTTT. Protein: CASSQSSVADTQYF. This chain links TRBV3-1 (or the pseudogene TRBV3-2) with TRBJ2-3; D is undetermined. V lost 2 bases to trimming and J lost 4 bases, with 10 bases between them. This CDR3 region has 14 residues. Germline-derived CDR1 and CDR2 are LGHDT and YNNKEL (reference sequence).

The V call is TRBV15, the J call TRBJ2-3, with 7 bases identical to TRBD1. Germline V gene data show CDR1 as LNHNV and CDR2 as YYDKDF (reference sequence). The CDR3 spans 18 residues. Losses at the gene ends were 3 bases for V and 3 bases for J; bases not matched to a gene: 15. The CDR3 reads CATSSPVPRQGTTDTQYF. CDR3 coding DNA: TGTGCCACCAGCAGCCCCGTCCCCCGACAGGGAACGACAGATACGCAGTATTTT.

The chain links TRBV24-1 to TRBJ2-7; 8 positions match TRBD1. Trimming at V came to 2 bases and at J to 6 bases, leaving 8 bases not matched to a gene. There are 15 residues in the CDR3. Looked up from germline, CDR1 is KGHDR and CDR2 is SFDVKD. CDR3 loop: CATSDSRTGLAEQYF. In nucleotides, the CDR3 is TGTGCCACCAGTGATTCGAGGACAGGGTTGGCCGAGCAGTACTTC.

The rearrangement links TRBV4-3 to TRBJ2-7; TRBD2 aligns across 15 bases. V lost 1 base and J lost 2; bases outside the gene matches: 9. The CDR3 runs 19 residues. In germline, CDR1 is LGHNA, CDR2 YSLEER. CDR3 sequence: CASSQVSGLAGGRAYEQYF. CDR3 bases: TGCGCCAGCAGCCAAGTTTCGGGACTAGCGGGAGGCCGGGCCTACGAGCAGTACTTC.

The chain is built from TRBV28 and TRBJ2-7; TRBD1 is a possible D gene (6 bases). CDR1 and CDR2 (germline): MDHEN, SYDVKM. Trimming shortened V by 3 bases and J by 0 bases, and 9 bases separated the two germline ends. The length of the CDR3 is 14 residues. The chain's CDR3 is CASSLAQGSYEQYF. The CDR3 DNA reads as TGTGCCAGCAGTTTGGCACAGGGCTCCTACGAGCAGTACTTC.

This sequence joins TRBV11-3 and TRBJ1-1; TRBD1 is a possible D gene (6 bases). CDR1 and CDR2 (germline): SGHNT, YENEEA. The CDR3 runs 14 residues. V lost 8 bases, J lost 0 bases, and 13 bases lay in between. The CDR3 sequence: CASSDSPMNTEAFF. DNA of the CDR3: TGTGCCAGCTCGGACAGCCCTATGAACACTGAAGCTTTCTTT.

The chain employs TRBV6-5 and TRBJ1-2; TRBD1 agrees at 9 bases. The J segment lost 8 bases and the V segment lost 2 bases, leaving 6 bases of the junction unmatched. The V gene's germline CDR1 is MNHEY and CDR2 SVGAGI. The CDR3 has 14 residues. The CDR3 region is CASSYTGQGVGYTF. The CDR3 coding sequence is TGTGCCAGCAGTTACACGGGACAGGGTGTCGGCTACACCTTC.

The chain is built from TRBV30 and TRBJ1-3; D gene uncertain. The V gene lost 2 bases and the J gene lost 2 bases, with 10 bases spanning the gap. CDR3 length: 14 amino acids. Germline V gene data show CDR1 as GTSNPN and CDR2 as SVGIG (reference sequence). CDR3 amino acids: CAWSPLLAGNTIYF. In DNA, the CDR3 is TGTGCCTGGAGTCCCCTTCTCGCTGGAAACACCATATATTTT.

This clone was observed once. The rearrangement uses TRBV30 and TRBJ2-7; unclear D gene. Trimming shortened V by 2 bases and J by 7 bases, and 9 bases separated the two germline ends. Germline values: CDR1 GTSNPN, CDR2 SVGIG (reference sequence). The CDR3 is 11 amino acids. The CDR3 here is CAWSPSWEQYF. The CDR3 DNA reads TGTGCCTGGAGTCCCAGTTGGGAGCAGTACTTC.

This clone was observed a few times. The chain uses TRBV6-5 and TRBJ1-2; D remains unclear. CDR1 and CDR2 (germline): MNHEY, SVGAGI. The CDR3 is 11 amino acids. V lost 8 bases, J lost 5 bases, and 9 bases lay in between. The CDR3 sequence is CASYSQYGYTF. The CDR3 DNA reads as TGTGCCAGCTACAGCCAATATGGCTACACCTTC.

Only a few counts were recorded for this clone. This chain joins TRBV21-1 and TRBJ1-6; TRBD1, as called in the table, went unchecked against the DNA. TRBV21-1 is assigned pseudogene status. The CDR3 runs to 15 residues. In DNA, the CDR3 is TGTGCCAGCAGCTACTGGACAGGGGAGGATTCACCCCTCCACTTT. Translating it yields CASSYWTGEDSPLHF.

The V call is TRBV27, the J call TRBJ2-6, with unresolved D. Germline-derived CDR1 and CDR2 are MNHEY and SMNVEV (reference sequence). The CDR3 runs to 16 residues. V shed 3 bases and J shed 1 base, with 10 bases lying between them. The CDR3 sequence: CASSFNVRSGANVLTF. The CDR3 bases are TGTGCCAGCAGTTTTAATGTGAGGTCTGGGGCCAACGTCCTGACTTTC.

The chain has TRBV3-1 (or the pseudogene TRBV3-2) and TRBJ2-2; the D gene is possibly TRBD1 (5 bases). V shed 3 bases and J shed 7 bases, with 9 bases lying between them. The CDR3 is made up of 13 amino acids. Per germline, CDR1 LGHDT and CDR2 YNNKEL (reference sequence). For the CDR3, the DNA is TGTGCCAGCAGCCAGGGGCCCGGCGGGGAGCTGTTTTTT. Translated, it gives CASSQGPGGELFF.

This clone was recorded a few times. The rearrangement uses TRBV15 and TRBJ2-1; 8 bases map to TRBD1. Losses at the gene ends were 6 bases for V and 4 bases for J; bases not matched to a gene: 2. The CDR3 spans 13 residues. Germline assignment: CDR1 LNHNV and CDR2 YYDKDF (reference sequence). The CDR3 bases are TGTGCCACCAGTGACAGGGGATACAATGAGCAGTTCTTC. Translating it yields CATSDRGYNEQFF.

The rearrangement joins TRBV7-2 to TRBJ2-7; 7 nucleotides match TRBD2. J gave up 1 base and V 4 bases, and 4 bases lay outside the gene matches. This CDR3 contains 14 residues. Germline assignment: CDR1 SGHTA and CDR2 FQGNSA. CDR3 sequence: CASSSSGESYEQYF. CDR3 nucleotides: TGTGCCAGCAGCTCGAGCGGGGAGTCCTACGAGCAGTACTTC. Using reference TRBV7-2 and TRBJ2-7 for the parts outside the CDR3, the full variable domain is GAGVSQSPSNKVTEKGKDVELRCDPISGHTALYWYRQSLGQGLEFLIYFQGNSAPDKSGLPSDRFSAERTGGSVSTLTIQRTQQEDSAVYLCASSSSGESYEQYFGPGTRLTVT.

This chain joins TRBV12-3 or TRBV12-4 and TRBJ1-4; 8 bases map to TRBD1. CDR3 length equals 13 residues. The V gene end was trimmed by 5 bases and the J gene end by 7 bases; junction bases not matched to a gene: 3. The CDR3 spells CASSRTGSEKLFF. CDR3 in DNA: TGTGCCAGCAGTCGGACAGGGAGTGAAAAACTGTTTTTT.